This paragraph reports one TCR beta chain. The antigen is undetermined. This entry belongs to a study of vaccination and CD4 T cells after COVID-19. Cultured CD4+ T cell DNA underwent sequencing with the Oncomine TCR Beta short-read assay. MiXCR, run by TCRdb on the PCR reads, gives a single entry per CDR3 protein. The data contain 8,000 to 9,500 distinct CDR3 sequences, about 65% of them seen just once; the ten biggest clones take up about 24%. Described treatment: roughly 11-day PBMC culture with coronavirus spike peptide pools or control peptides (ViraFEST assay). The sample was CD4+ T cells from blood, cultured in vitro. This receptor was obtained from a human donor who had recovered from COVID-19.

The CDR3: CASSLNTGELFF. DNA for the CDR3: TGTGCCAGCAGCCTGAACACCGGGGAGCTGTTTTTT. The rearrangement joins TRBV7-6 to TRBJ2-2; D not resolved. The ends were cut back, 5 bases at V and 1 base at J, with 2 bases in the middle. The V gene's germline CDR1 is SGHVS and CDR2 FNYEAQ. The CDR3 loop spans 12 amino acids. Complete variable domain (other parts from reference TRBV7-6 and TRBJ2-2): GAGVSQSPRYKVTKRGQDVALRCDPISGHVSLYWYRQALGQGPEFLTYFNYEAQQDKSGLPNDRFSAERPEGSISTLTIQRTEQRDSAMYRCASSLNTGELFFGEGSRLTVL.